Listed below are T cell receptor beta chains from one sample, sequenced in a study of blood T cell repertoires in COVID-19. This table comes from immunoSEQ multiplex PCR, and its TCRdb copy is limited to in-frame clones, with some not included. The table includes approximately 300,000 clones, 80% to 95% detected once. Input material: peripheral blood. The receptors were gathered from a woman in her 30s with COVID-19, enrolled during active disease. Each CDR3 is given with its conserved first and last residue. A D gene is named only where the DNA matches it firmly. Rows give clone size only sometimes, using once, few, many, or a class for an expanded clone.

TRBV9	TRBD2	TRBJ2-2	NA	CASSVDIAGRDGELFF	TGTGCCAGCAGCGTAGATATAGCGGGGCGTGACGGGGAGCTGTTTTTT
TRBV6-2/TRBV6-3	TRBD2	TRBJ2-3	NA	CASSRGLAETDTQYF	TGTGCCAGCAGCCGGGGACTAGCGGAAACAGATACGCAGTATTTT
TRBV7-9	NA	TRBJ2-1	NA	CASSLVGGTFNEQFF	TGTGCCAGCAGCTTAGTTGGCGGAACCTTCAATGAGCAGTTCTTC
TRBV28	NA	TRBJ1-2	NA	CASSLRMGLSNYGYTF	TGTGCCAGCAGTTTACGGATGGGGCTCTCTAACTATGGCTACACCTTC
TRBV4-2	NA	TRBJ2-5	NA	CASSQKTGDQETQYF	TGTGCCAGCAGCCAAAAAACCGGGGACCAAGAGACCCAGTACTTC
TRBV7-2	NA	TRBJ1-1	NA	CASSRPGDSDTEAFF	TGTGCCAGCAGCCGCCCGGGGGACTCGGACACTGAAGCTTTCTTT
TRBV29-1	NA	TRBJ2-5	NA	CSVGHSQETQYF	TGCAGCGTTGGGCACAGTCAAGAGACCCAGTACTTC
TRBV20-1	NA	TRBJ1-6	once	CSASGVTGNNSPLHF	TGCAGTGCTAGTGGGGTGACCGGGAATAATTCACCCCTCCACTTT
TRBV30	NA	TRBJ2-2	NA	CAWSVPRSIPGAGELFF	TGTGCCTGGAGTGTACCCCGGTCTATTCCAGGCGCCGGGGAGCTGTTTTTT
TRBV4-3	TRBD1	TRBJ2-2	NA	CASRPGTGDATGELFF	TGCGCCAGCAGGCCCGGGACAGGGGACGCCACCGGGGAGCTGTTTTTT
TRBV28	NA	TRBJ2-3	NA	CASSLSPRRAKQYF	TGTGCCAGCAGTTTATCTCCAAGGAGGGCCAAGCAGTATTTT
TRBV19	TRBD1	TRBJ1-5	NA	CASRRSGTGGLGQPQHF	TGTGCCAGCAGACGTTCCGGGACAGGGGGCTTGGGTCAGCCCCAGCATTTT
TRBV18	TRBD1	TRBJ2-5	NA	CASSPKQGAGETQYF	TGTGCCAGCTCACCCAAACAGGGGGCTGGGGAGACCCAGTACTTC
TRBV5-1	NA	TRBJ2-1	NA	CASSYPSVGSSYNEQFF	TGCGCCAGCAGCTACCCCTCGGTCGGGAGCTCCTACAATGAGCAGTTCTTC
TRBV19	NA	TRBJ2-3	NA	CASSTSDTQYF	TGTGCCAGTAGTACTAGCGATACGCAGTATTTT
TRBV7-3	NA	TRBJ2-5	NA	CASSFSSAPQETQYF	TGTGCCAGCAGCTTCTCTAGCGCTCCCCAAGAGACCCAGTACTTC
TRBV28	TRBD1	TRBJ1-6	NA	CASRPRQGRNSPLHF	TGTGCCAGCAGACCCCGACAGGGTAGGAATTCACCCCTCCACTTT
TRBV20-1	TRBD2	TRBJ2-5	NA	CSASKPASGRETQYF	TGCAGTGCTAGTAAGCCGGCTAGCGGGAGAGAGACCCAGTACTTC
TRBV28	NA	TRBJ1-5	NA	CASSPSLGAGQPQHF	TGTGCCAGCAGTCCCTCCCTGGGGGCCGGGCAGCCCCAGCATTTT
TRBV4-1	NA	TRBJ1-4	NA	CASSQDSGRPNEKLFF	TGCGCCAGCAGCCAAGATTCGGGGAGGCCTAATGAAAAACTGTTTTTT
TRBV19	TRBD1	TRBJ2-1	NA	CASSTRRTGASGNEQFF	TGTGCCAGTAGTACAAGGAGGACAGGGGCCTCTGGAAATGAGCAGTTCTTC
TRBV27	NA	TRBJ2-2	NA	CASSAGNTGELFF	TGTGCCAGCAGTGCAGGGAACACCGGGGAGCTGTTTTTT
TRBV19	TRBD2	TRBJ2-1	NA	CASSIVAGSYNEQFF	TGTGCCAGTAGTATAGTAGCGGGGTCCTACAATGAGCAGTTCTTC
TRBV6-4	TRBD2	TRBJ2-1	NA	CASASGEVGQQFF	TGTGCCAGTGCTAGCGGGGAAGTCGGGCAGCAGTTCTTC
TRBV7-2	TRBD1	TRBJ1-2	few	CASSATRTGRLGYTF	TGTGCCAGCAGCGCTACCCGGACAGGGAGGCTTGGCTACACCTTC
TRBV5-1	TRBD1	TRBJ2-3	NA	CASSLGGQGGTDTQYF	TGCGCCAGCAGCCTCGGCGGACAGGGGGGCACAGATACGCAGTATTTT
TRBV19	TRBD2	TRBJ2-2	NA	CASKFDIGTSVFTGELFF	TGTGCCAGTAAATTTGACATAGGGACTAGCGTCTTCACCGGGGAGCTGTTTTTT
TRBV28	NA	TRBJ2-3	NA	CASGLRTDTQYF	TGTGCCAGCGGGCTTCGAACGGATACGCAGTATTTT
TRBV9	NA	TRBJ1-3	NA	CASSSGGPFSGNTIYF	TGTGCCAGCAGCTCCGGGGGGCCCTTCTCTGGAAACACCATATATTTT
TRBV7-2	NA	TRBJ2-7	NA	CASSLESGDEQYF	TGTGCCAGCAGCTTAGAATCGGGGGACGAGCAGTACTTC
TRBV19	TRBD1	TRBJ1-1	NA	CASSPTGANTEAFF	TGTGCCAGTAGCCCGACAGGGGCAAACACTGAAGCTTTCTTT
TRBV28	NA	TRBJ1-6	NA	CASSPPAGRLLGSPLHF	TGTGCCAGCAGCCCCCCCGCAGGGAGGCTTTTGGGTTCACCCCTCCACTTT
TRBV5-1	TRBD1	TRBJ2-7	NA	CASSPEGQGMNEQYF	TGCGCCAGCAGCCCGGAGGGACAGGGTATGAACGAGCAGTACTTC
TRBV5-5	NA	TRBJ1-1	NA	CASSRTSRDTLQVAFF	TGTGCCAGCAGCCGCACTTCCCGGGACACCCTCCAGGTAGCTTTCTTT
TRBV10-3	NA	TRBJ2-2	few	CAISNRAPGELFF	TGTGCCATCAGTAATCGCGCACCCGGGGAGCTGTTTTTT
TRBV19	TRBD1	TRBJ1-1	NA	CASSPRDRGLNTEAFF	TGTGCCAGTAGTCCCCGGGACAGGGGACTGAACACTGAAGCTTTCTTT
TRBV6-6	NA	TRBJ2-7	once	CASSETFSGEQYF	TGTGCCAGCAGTGAGACCTTTTCGGGCGAGCAGTACTTC
TRBV29-1	NA	TRBJ2-3	NA	CSARGGRTDTQYF	TGCAGCGCCCGAGGCGGCCGCACAGATACGCAGTATTTT
TRBV28	TRBD1	TRBJ2-7	NA	CASSETGVLMEQYF	TGTGCCAGCAGTGAGACAGGGGTTTTAATGGAGCAGTACTTC
TRBV5-1	TRBD1	TRBJ2-7	once	CASSLARTGTYEQYF	TGCGCCAGCAGCTTGGCCCGGACAGGGACGTACGAGCAGTACTTC
TRBV30	NA	TRBJ2-3	NA	CAWSVAGDTQYF	TGTGCCTGGAGTGTGGCGGGGGATACGCAGTATTTT
TRBV6-5	NA	TRBJ2-3	NA	CASRVVNTQYF	TGTGCCAGCAGAGTAGTAAATACGCAGTATTTT
TRBV28	NA	TRBJ2-3	NA	CASTWASASTDTQYF	TGTGCCAGCACATGGGCGTCAGCTAGCACAGATACGCAGTATTTT
TRBV4-1	NA	TRBJ2-3	NA	CASKGLRTDTQYF	TGCGCCAGCAAGGGACTTCGCACAGATACGCAGTATTTT
TRBV9	TRBD1	TRBJ2-7	NA	CASSVEGTGDEQYF	TGTGCCAGCAGCGTAGAAGGGACAGGGGACGAGCAGTACTTC
TRBV5-1	NA	TRBJ2-5	NA	CASRKWVRGETQYF	TGCGCCAGCAGAAAATGGGTCAGGGGAGAGACCCAGTACTTC
TRBV6-6	NA	TRBJ1-5	NA	CASSYRTADQPQHF	TGTGCCAGCAGTTATAGGACTGCTGATCAGCCCCAGCATTTT
TRBV19	TRBD2	TRBJ2-6	NA	CASSTRESGANVLTF	TGTGCCAGTAGTACGCGGGAGTCTGGGGCCAACGTCCTGACTTTC
TRBV10-3	TRBD1	TRBJ2-7	NA	CAISGQGAHEQYF	TGTGCCATCAGTGGACAGGGGGCCCACGAGCAGTACTTC